This is a list of T cell receptor beta chains from one sample in a study of blood T cell repertoires in COVID-19. Profiling relied on immunoSEQ multiplex PCR, and the TCRdb table lists in-frame clones only, not all of them. The sample contains 120,000 to 150,000 clones, roughly 90% of which appear only once. Sequenced: PBMCs or T cells enriched from blood (not recorded which). Receptors were obtained from a woman in her 30s with acute COVID-19. Each CDR3 is given with its conserved first and last residue. Each record gives: J gene, D gene, V gene, clone size, CDR3 DNA, CDR3 protein. The D gene is left open where the match is weak. Part of the rows lack a size; the others show once, few, many or a class for expanded clones.

J gene: TRBJ1-3; D gene: .; V gene: TRBV9; clone size: .; CDR3 DNA: TGTGCCAGCAGCCAAGAGGGTACCCGAAACACCATATATTTT; CDR3 protein: CASSQEGTRNTIYF
J gene: TRBJ1-2; D gene: .; V gene: TRBV19; clone size: .; CDR3 DNA: TGTGCCAGTACGGAGGGAGGGTATGGCTACACCTTC; CDR3 protein: CASTEGGYGYTF
J gene: TRBJ2-1; D gene: TRBD1; V gene: TRBV29-1; clone size: .; CDR3 DNA: TGCAGCGTTCGGACAGGGGGCTACAATGAGCAGTTCTTC; CDR3 protein: CSVRTGGYNEQFF
J gene: TRBJ1-1; D gene: .; V gene: TRBV7-2; clone size: .; CDR3 DNA: TGTGCCAGCAGCTTAAATCCTCTGAACACTGAAGCTTTCTTT; CDR3 protein: CASSLNPLNTEAFF
J gene: TRBJ2-7; D gene: .; V gene: TRBV4-3; clone size: .; CDR3 DNA: TGCGCCAGCAGCCCCACCACCACCTACTACTACGACGAGCAGTACTTC; CDR3 protein: CASSPTTTYYYDEQYF
J gene: TRBJ2-2; D gene: TRBD2; V gene: TRBV7-8; clone size: .; CDR3 DNA: TGTGCCAGCAGCTTTCTACTCCTAGCGGGAGGATCTGGGGAGCTGTTTTTT; CDR3 protein: CASSFLLLAGGSGELFF
J gene: TRBJ2-7; D gene: .; V gene: TRBV29-1; clone size: .; CDR3 DNA: TGCAGCGTTCCTGTAGCAGGAGGATTGTACGAGCAGTACTTC; CDR3 protein: CSVPVAGGLYEQYF
J gene: TRBJ2-7; D gene: TRBD1; V gene: TRBV7-3; clone size: .; CDR3 DNA: TGTGCCAGCAGCGGGAGGACAGGGGCGGCCTACGAGCAGTACTTC; CDR3 protein: CASSGRTGAAYEQYF
J gene: TRBJ2-3; D gene: TRBD2; V gene: TRBV11-2; clone size: .; CDR3 DNA: TGTGCCAGCAGCTTGTGGACTAGCGGGATCACAGATACGCAGTATTTT; CDR3 protein: CASSLWTSGITDTQYF
J gene: TRBJ2-1; D gene: TRBD2; V gene: TRBV27; clone size: .; CDR3 DNA: TGTGCCAGCAGAGACTTAGCGGGAGGATCCTACAATGAGCAGTTCTTC; CDR3 protein: CASRDLAGGSYNEQFF
J gene: TRBJ2-1; D gene: .; V gene: TRBV25-1; clone size: .; CDR3 DNA: TGTGCCAGCAGTGATCGAACCAGGGGTTCCTACAATGAGCAGTTCTTC; CDR3 protein: CASSDRTRGSYNEQFF
J gene: TRBJ2-1; D gene: TRBD2; V gene: TRBV5-4; clone size: .; CDR3 DNA: TGTGCCAGCAGCCCCTTAGCGGGAGTCTCCTACAATGAGCAGTTCTTC; CDR3 protein: CASSPLAGVSYNEQFF
J gene: TRBJ2-1; D gene: TRBD2; V gene: TRBV11-2; clone size: .; CDR3 DNA: TGTGCCAGCAGGGTAGTCGGGACTAGCGACTACAATGAGCAGTTCTTC; CDR3 protein: CASRVVGTSDYNEQFF
J gene: TRBJ1-5; D gene: .; V gene: TRBV30; clone size: many; CDR3 DNA: TGTGCCTGGGGGAGGGATCAGAGTCAGCCCCAGCATTTT; CDR3 protein: CAWGRDQSQPQHF
J gene: TRBJ2-7; D gene: .; V gene: TRBV12-5; clone size: .; CDR3 DNA: TGTGCTAGTGTTTTACAGGGCTACGAGCAGTACTTC; CDR3 protein: CASVLQGYEQYF
J gene: TRBJ2-1; D gene: .; V gene: TRBV6-1; clone size: .; CDR3 DNA: TGTGCCAGCAGTGAAGTGGCAGGGATCAATGAGCAGTTCTTC; CDR3 protein: CASSEVAGINEQFF
J gene: TRBJ2-7; D gene: .; V gene: TRBV18; clone size: .; CDR3 DNA: TGTGCCAGTTCGGGGATTACCTCCTACGAGCAGTACTTC; CDR3 protein: CASSGITSYEQYF
J gene: TRBJ2-5; D gene: TRBD2; V gene: TRBV6-2/TRBV6-3; clone size: .; CDR3 DNA: TGTGCCAGCAGTACCCGCCTAGCGGGTTCGGATCAAGAGACCCAGTACTTC; CDR3 protein: CASSTRLAGSDQETQYF
J gene: TRBJ2-2; D gene: .; V gene: TRBV13; clone size: .; CDR3 DNA: TGTGCCAGCAGCTTACCTGGCCGTTATTTCGGGGAGCTGTTTTTT; CDR3 protein: CASSLPGRYFGELFF
J gene: TRBJ2-7; D gene: .; V gene: TRBV25-1; clone size: .; CDR3 DNA: TGTGCCAGCAGTGAATCCACCTTCTCGGGAGAGCAGTACTTC; CDR3 protein: CASSESTFSGEQYF
J gene: TRBJ2-7; D gene: TRBD1; V gene: TRBV7-9; clone size: once; CDR3 DNA: TGTGCCAGCAGCTTAGGGGCCGGGACAGGGGGTCTTTCCGAGCAGTACTTC; CDR3 protein: CASSLGAGTGGLSEQYF
J gene: TRBJ1-4; D gene: .; V gene: TRBV7-2; clone size: .; CDR3 DNA: TGTGCCAGCAGCTTATCAGGGGCAACTAATGAAAAACTGTTTTTT; CDR3 protein: CASSLSGATNEKLFF
J gene: TRBJ2-7; D gene: .; V gene: TRBV27; clone size: .; CDR3 DNA: TGTGCCAGCAGTTTATTCAGGGGAGAGGGCGAGCAGTACTTC; CDR3 protein: CASSLFRGEGEQYF
J gene: TRBJ1-2; D gene: TRBD1; V gene: TRBV11-3; clone size: .; CDR3 DNA: TGTGCCAGCAGCTTAGCCTCGGACAGGGCGAACGGGGGCTACACCTTC; CDR3 protein: CASSLASDRANGGYTF
J gene: TRBJ1-3; D gene: .; V gene: TRBV13; clone size: .; CDR3 DNA: TGTGCCAGCAGGAGAACCGGGTCATCTGGAAACACCATATATTTT; CDR3 protein: CASRRTGSSGNTIYF
J gene: TRBJ2-3; D gene: TRBD2; V gene: TRBV10-3; clone size: .; CDR3 DNA: TGTGCCACCAAAAGCGGGACGTCATCAGATACGCAGTATTTT; CDR3 protein: CATKSGTSSDTQYF
J gene: TRBJ1-6; D gene: TRBD1; V gene: TRBV3-1/TRBV3-2; clone size: once; CDR3 DNA: TGTGCCAGCAGCCAAGGCGCGACAGGGAGGAGCTCCTATAATTCACCCCTCCACTTT; CDR3 protein: CASSQGATGRSSYNSPLHF
J gene: TRBJ2-1; D gene: TRBD2; V gene: TRBV28; clone size: .; CDR3 DNA: TGTGTCAGCAGTATTAGCGGGAGGGCCGACAATGAGCAGTTCTTC; CDR3 protein: CVSSISGRADNEQFF
J gene: TRBJ1-5; D gene: TRBD1; V gene: TRBV7-2; clone size: few; CDR3 DNA: TGTGCCAGCAGCTTGACAGGGGATCAGCCCCAGCATTTT; CDR3 protein: CASSLTGDQPQHF
J gene: TRBJ2-2; D gene: TRBD2; V gene: TRBV5-4; clone size: .; CDR3 DNA: TGTGCCAGCAGCCGACAGGGACCGGGACTAGCGGTACTTAGGACCGGGGAGCTGTTTTTT; CDR3 protein: CASSRQGPGLAVLRTGELFF
J gene: TRBJ1-1; D gene: TRBD1; V gene: TRBV11-2; clone size: once; CDR3 DNA: TGTGCCAGCGGACAGGGAACTTCCACTGAAGCTTTCTTT; CDR3 protein: CASGQGTSTEAFF
J gene: TRBJ2-3; D gene: TRBD2; V gene: TRBV5-1; clone size: .; CDR3 DNA: TGCGCCAGCAAATTGGAGGCGGGAGCGTCCGATACGCAGTATTTT; CDR3 protein: CASKLEAGASDTQYF
J gene: TRBJ1-6; D gene: .; V gene: TRBV4-2; clone size: .; CDR3 DNA: TGTGCCAGCAGCCAAGTCCCCGAACAGAGCCATTCACCCCTCCACTTT; CDR3 protein: CASSQVPEQSHSPLHF
J gene: TRBJ2-1; D gene: TRBD2; V gene: TRBV19; clone size: .; CDR3 DNA: TGTGCCAGTAAGGGGACTAGCGGGAGCACTGAGCAGTTCTTC; CDR3 protein: CASKGTSGSTEQFF
J gene: TRBJ2-5; D gene: .; V gene: TRBV10-3; clone size: .; CDR3 DNA: TGTGCCATCAGTGAGGGAGGACCAGAGACCCAGTACTTC; CDR3 protein: CAISEGGPETQYF
J gene: TRBJ2-2; D gene: .; V gene: TRBV9; clone size: .; CDR3 DNA: TGTGCCAGCAGCGTACCTCGCGCGGGGGCGGGAGAAGTCACCGGGGAGCTGTTTTTT; CDR3 protein: CASSVPRAGAGEVTGELFF
J gene: TRBJ2-2; D gene: TRBD1; V gene: TRBV5-1; clone size: .; CDR3 DNA: TGCGCCAGCAGCCTGACAGGGAGCCCGGGCGGGGAGCTGTTTTTT; CDR3 protein: CASSLTGSPGGELFF
J gene: TRBJ1-1; D gene: .; V gene: TRBV7-9; clone size: .; CDR3 DNA: TGTGCCAGCAGCTTACAGGGAAACACTGAAGCTTTCTTT; CDR3 protein: CASSLQGNTEAFF
J gene: TRBJ2-3; D gene: TRBD2; V gene: TRBV29-1; clone size: .; CDR3 DNA: TGCAGCGTTGAAGAACTAGCGGGAGGGCTGGGGGCCACAGATACGCAGTATTTT; CDR3 protein: CSVEELAGGLGATDTQYF
J gene: TRBJ2-3; D gene: TRBD1; V gene: TRBV7-8; clone size: .; CDR3 DNA: TGTGCCAGCAGCTCCCACCAGACAGGGGCCAGCACAGATACGCAGTATTTT; CDR3 protein: CASSSHQTGASTDTQYF
J gene: TRBJ2-7; D gene: TRBD2; V gene: TRBV7-9; clone size: .; CDR3 DNA: TGTGCCAGCAGCCGCCAGGGAGGGGTACCCTACGAGCAGTACTTC; CDR3 protein: CASSRQGGVPYEQYF
J gene: TRBJ2-7; D gene: .; V gene: TRBV9; clone size: .; CDR3 DNA: TGTGCCAGCAGCGTAGGACAGGACTCCTACGAGCAGTACTTC; CDR3 protein: CASSVGQDSYEQYF
J gene: TRBJ2-1; D gene: TRBD2; V gene: TRBV7-9; clone size: .; CDR3 DNA: TGTGCCAGCAGCGCACTAGCGGGGATCGGGAATGAGCAGTTCTTC; CDR3 protein: CASSALAGIGNEQFF
J gene: TRBJ2-2; D gene: .; V gene: TRBV4-3; clone size: .; CDR3 DNA: TGCGCCAGCAGCCAATTCAGGGTAGGGAACACCGGGGAGCTGTTTTTT; CDR3 protein: CASSQFRVGNTGELFF
J gene: TRBJ2-2; D gene: .; V gene: TRBV7-9; clone size: .; CDR3 DNA: TGTGCCAGCAGCTTAGCGGGCGTTGCCGGGGAGCTGTTTTTT; CDR3 protein: CASSLAGVAGELFF
J gene: TRBJ1-5; D gene: TRBD1; V gene: TRBV2; clone size: .; CDR3 DNA: TGTGCCAGCAGCGACCGGGACAGAAATCAGCCCCAGCATTTT; CDR3 protein: CASSDRDRNQPQHF
J gene: TRBJ2-7; D gene: TRBD2; V gene: TRBV29-1; clone size: .; CDR3 DNA: TGCAGCGTTGAAGGGACTAGCGTCTCCTACGAGCAGTACTTC; CDR3 protein: CSVEGTSVSYEQYF
J gene: TRBJ2-5; D gene: .; V gene: TRBV5-4; clone size: .; CDR3 DNA: TGTGCCAGCAGCTCCGGACTCACGGCGGAGACCCAGTACTTC; CDR3 protein: CASSSGLTAETQYF
J gene: TRBJ1-6; D gene: .; V gene: TRBV30; clone size: .; CDR3 DNA: TGTGCCTGGAAATCCGGAAGGGGCGAATATAATTCACCCCTCCACTTT; CDR3 protein: CAWKSGRGEYNSPLHF
J gene: TRBJ1-2; D gene: .; V gene: TRBV29-1; clone size: .; CDR3 DNA: TGCAGCGTTGACACCGCCGTTGACTCTGGCTACACCTTC; CDR3 protein: CSVDTAVDSGYTF
J gene: TRBJ2-5; D gene: TRBD1; V gene: TRBV4-1; clone size: few; CDR3 DNA: TGCGCCAGCAGCCAGTCGGACAGGGGGCCAGAGACCCAGTACTTC; CDR3 protein: CASSQSDRGPETQYF